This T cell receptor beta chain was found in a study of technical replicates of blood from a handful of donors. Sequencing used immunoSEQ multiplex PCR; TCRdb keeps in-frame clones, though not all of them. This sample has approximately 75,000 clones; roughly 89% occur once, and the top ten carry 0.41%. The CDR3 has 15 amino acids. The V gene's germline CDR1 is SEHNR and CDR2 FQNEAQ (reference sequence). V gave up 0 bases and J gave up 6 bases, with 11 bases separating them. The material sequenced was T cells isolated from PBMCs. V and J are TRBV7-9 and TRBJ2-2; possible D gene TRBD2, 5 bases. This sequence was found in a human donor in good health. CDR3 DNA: TGTGCCAGCAGCTTAGCGAGGGTCCATTCCGGGGAGCTGTTTTTT. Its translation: CASSLARVHSGELFF.